Listed below are T cell receptor beta chains from one sample, sequenced in a study of OX40 agonist ivuxolimab in advanced cancers. Sequencing used immunoSEQ multiplex PCR; TCRdb keeps in-frame clones, though not all of them. The profile covers more than 40,000 clones, with about 88% appearing a single time and just under 8% taken by the ten largest. Sample: CD4+ or CD8+ T cells sorted from blood, taken in a trial of the OX40 agonist ivuxolimab. The receptors derive from an adult with an advanced solid tumor such as melanoma, head and neck, liver or kidney cancer. Each CDR3 is given with its conserved first and last residue. A D gene is named only where the DNA matches it firmly. Size is stated for part of the rows, as once, few or many counts, or as a class when the clone is expanded.

cdr3_nt	cdr3_aa	clone_size	v_call	j_call	d_call
TGTGCCAGCAGGTTACAAGAGAACACTGAAGCTTTCTTT	CASRLQENTEAFF	.	TRBV7-2	TRBJ1-1	.
TGCGCCAGCAGCCAAGGGGAATCGAACACTGAAGCTTTCTTT	CASSQGESNTEAFF	few	TRBV4-3	TRBJ1-1	.
TGCGCCAGCAGCTCGGGACAGCAAGAGACCCAGTACTTC	CASSSGQQETQYF	few	TRBV5-1	TRBJ2-5	TRBD1
TGTGCCAGCAGCGTATTGGAGAACACTGAAGCTTTCTTT	CASSVLENTEAFF	few	TRBV9	TRBJ1-1	.
TGTGCCAGCAGTTTATTTGGGGTCCGCACTAGCAATCAGCCCCAGCATTTT	CASSLFGVRTSNQPQHF	.	TRBV27	TRBJ1-5	.
TGTGCCATCAGGGACAGACAAGAGACCCAGTACTTC	CAIRDRQETQYF	.	TRBV10-3	TRBJ2-5	.
TGTGCCAGCACGAGGGAGGCTTATGAAAAACTGTTTTTT	CASTREAYEKLFF	.	TRBV6-1	TRBJ1-4	.
TGTGCCAGCAGCGGAAAGCCAGGGGGACAGGGACCCTACAATGAGCAGTTCTTC	CASSGKPGGQGPYNEQFF	.	TRBV21-1	TRBJ2-1	.
TGTGCCAGCAGTCGACAGGGTGGTTACGAGCAGTACTTC	CASSRQGGYEQYF	.	TRBV27	TRBJ2-7	TRBD1
TGTGCCAGCAGTGAATCCGGGCTACGAGGTGAAAAACTGTTTTTT	CASSESGLRGEKLFF	few	TRBV25-1	TRBJ1-4	.
TGTGCCAGCAGTTCAGGGGGATCCTCCTACGAGCAGTACTTC	CASSSGGSSYEQYF	.	TRBV28	TRBJ2-7	TRBD1
TGTGCCAGCTCACCATCGATTTATGAAAAACTGTTTTTT	CASSPSIYEKLFF	.	TRBV18	TRBJ1-4	.
TGTGCCAGTAGTCGTGAGGGGGGGCTCATGAACACTGAAGCTTTCTTT	CASSREGGLMNTEAFF	.	TRBV19	TRBJ1-1	.
TGCGCCAGCAGCTTGGGGGGACAGGTCGCTGAAGCTTTCTTT	CASSLGGQVAEAFF	.	TRBV5-1	TRBJ1-1	TRBD1
TGTGCCAGCAGCCCCCCTAACGAGGCCAATCAGCCCCAGCATTTT	CASSPPNEANQPQHF	.	TRBV4-2	TRBJ1-5	.
TGTGCCAGCAGCAGAGAGGGGCGGGTCCTATCCTACGAGCAGTACTTC	CASSREGRVLSYEQYF	.	TRBV9	TRBJ2-7	.
TGTGCCAGCAGCACGTCCTCTGGGGCCAACGTCCTGACTTTC	CASSTSSGANVLTF	.	TRBV5-4	TRBJ2-6	.
TGTGCCAGCAGCTTAGTGGGTCAGGGTATTGAAGCTTTCTTT	CASSLVGQGIEAFF	.	TRBV5-6	TRBJ1-1	.
TGTGCCAGCAGTTTAAGCGACAGGGTCACTGAAGCTTTCTTT	CASSLSDRVTEAFF	.	TRBV27	TRBJ1-1	TRBD1
TGCGCCAGCAGCTCAGTTCCCCCGAACAATGAGCAGTTCTTC	CASSSVPPNNEQFF	.	TRBV5-1	TRBJ2-1	.
TGTGCCACCAGCAGAAAGGTGGGACCACGTTCTGGGGCCAACGTCCTGACTTTC	CATSRKVGPRSGANVLTF	.	TRBV15	TRBJ2-6	.
TGTGCCAGCAGCTTAGCGCGAACGGATTACTACGAGCAGTACTTC	CASSLARTDYYEQYF	.	TRBV7-2	TRBJ2-7	.
TGCGCCAGCAGCTCCGGACAGCAAGAGACCCAGTACTTC	CASSSGQQETQYF	.	TRBV5-1	TRBJ2-5	.
TGTGCCAGCAGCCGCGGACTAGCGGGCACTAGCACAGATACGCAGTATTTT	CASSRGLAGTSTDTQYF	.	TRBV11-3	TRBJ2-3	TRBD2
TGCAGCGCCCTCCTCAGACAAAACACTGAAGCTTTCTTT	CSALLRQNTEAFF	few	TRBV29-1	TRBJ1-1	.
TGTGCCAGCAGGGCGACAGGGGGCAACTATGGCTACACCTTC	CASRATGGNYGYTF	few	TRBV28	TRBJ1-2	TRBD1
TGTGCCAGCAGCGTCCTAGCGGGAGGCCCGGGTGAGCAGTTCTTC	CASSVLAGGPGEQFF	once	TRBV7-9	TRBJ2-1	TRBD2
TGTGCCAGTAGTAGAACAGGGGCCTCTGGGGCCAACGTCCTGACTTTC	CASSRTGASGANVLTF	.	TRBV19	TRBJ2-6	TRBD1
TGTGCCAGCAGCTTAGATACTAACTATGGCTACACCTTC	CASSLDTNYGYTF	.	TRBV7-6	TRBJ1-2	.
TGTGCCAGTTCGACAGAGTACCAAGAGACCCAGTACTTC	CASSTEYQETQYF	few	TRBV2	TRBJ2-5	.
TGTGCCAGCAGCATGACCGGGACTGAATCCTACGAGCAGTACTTC	CASSMTGTESYEQYF	.	TRBV6-5	TRBJ2-7	.
TGTGCCAGCAGCTTCGGGTCGGCAGATACGCAGTATTTT	CASSFGSADTQYF	.	TRBV7-3	TRBJ2-3	.
TGTGCCAGCAGCTCTTACAGGGCCATCAACACTGAAGCTTTCTTT	CASSSYRAINTEAFF	.	TRBV13	TRBJ1-1	.
TGTGCCATCAGTGAGGGGCAGGGAAACTTCTACGAGCAGTACTTC	CAISEGQGNFYEQYF	.	TRBV10-3	TRBJ2-7	.
TGTGCCAGCAGCTTAGGGCAGAACACCGGGGAGCTGTTTTTT	CASSLGQNTGELFF	once	TRBV7-3	TRBJ2-2	.
TGCAGCGTTGAAGATGAGCCTGGGGCCAACGTCCTGACTTTC	CSVEDEPGANVLTF	.	TRBV29-1	TRBJ2-6	.
TGTGCCAGCAGTGAAGCGACAGGGAGGAACTATGGCTACACCTTC	CASSEATGRNYGYTF	.	TRBV2	TRBJ1-2	TRBD1
TGTGCCAGCAGCCCTCATGGGGTCCCGTTGAACACTGAAGCTTTCTTT	CASSPHGVPLNTEAFF	.	TRBV7-2	TRBJ1-1	.
TGTGCCAGCAGTTATGTAGCGGGAGGGCCAAACGAGCAGTACTTC	CASSYVAGGPNEQYF	.	TRBV6-6	TRBJ2-7	TRBD2
TGCGCCAGCAGCTCTTTTAGCGGGAGTCGTGTGGATACGCAGTATTTT	CASSSFSGSRVDTQYF	.	TRBV5-1	TRBJ2-3	TRBD2
TGTGCCAGCAGCCTGGGACTAGCGGGAGGTACAGATACGCAGTATTTT	CASSLGLAGGTDTQYF	.	TRBV7-9	TRBJ2-3	TRBD2
TGTGCCACCAGCAGAGCGTGGGGACAGGGCTACGAGCAGTACTTC	CATSRAWGQGYEQYF	.	TRBV15	TRBJ2-7	TRBD1
TGTGCCAGCAGAATAGCGGGAGCAGATACGCAGTATTTT	CASRIAGADTQYF	.	TRBV27	TRBJ2-3	TRBD2
TGTGCCAGCATCGATACGAGCGGGACAGGGGTGAATGAGCAGTTCTTC	CASIDTSGTGVNEQFF	.	TRBV6-6	TRBJ2-1	TRBD1
TGTGCCAGCAGACAGGGATACATGAACACTGAAGCTTTCTTT	CASRQGYMNTEAFF	.	TRBV28	TRBJ1-1	.
TGCGCCAGCAGCTTGGATACAGGGGCCCAAGGCTACACCTTC	CASSLDTGAQGYTF	.	TRBV5-1	TRBJ1-2	TRBD1
TGTGCCAGCAGACCCATTAACAGGGAGACAGTTACAGATACGCAGTATTTT	CASRPINRETVTDTQYF	.	TRBV7-9	TRBJ2-3	.
TGTGCCAGCAGCCCGAGGACAGGTGTCACCGGGGAGCTGTTTTTT	CASSPRTGVTGELFF	.	TRBV7-2	TRBJ2-2	TRBD1
TGTGCCAGCAGCTTAGTCCTTGGATCTGGAAACACCATATATTTT	CASSLVLGSGNTIYF	.	TRBV7-8	TRBJ1-3	.
TGTGCCAGCAGTTCTTCCTCGAATGAAAAACTGTTTTTT	CASSSSSNEKLFF	.	TRBV27	TRBJ1-4	.
TGTGCCAGCAGCAAATTTAAAGGTCGACTAGCGGGAGGGTGGGGGGAGACCCAGTACTTC	CASSKFKGRLAGGWGETQYF	.	TRBV21-1	TRBJ2-5	.
TGCGCCAGCAGCTTGGCGCTAGCGGGAGTGGAGGTGGAGACCCAGTACTTC	CASSLALAGVEVETQYF	.	TRBV5-1	TRBJ2-5	TRBD2
TGTGCCAGCAGCCCTCAGGGACTAGCGGGAACCGGGGAGCTGTTTTTT	CASSPQGLAGTGELFF	.	TRBV9	TRBJ2-2	TRBD2
TGCGCCAGCAGGCCCGGGACTAGCGGGATCTACGAGCAGTACTTC	CASRPGTSGIYEQYF	.	TRBV5-1	TRBJ2-7	TRBD2
TGTGCCAGCAGCTTGATTACGGTAGACTATGGCTACACCTTC	CASSLITVDYGYTF	.	TRBV5-6	TRBJ1-2	.
TGCGCCAGCAGCTCACACCCCTCAGGGAATACGCAGTATTTT	CASSSHPSGNTQYF	.	TRBV5-1	TRBJ2-3	.
TGTGCCAGCAGCGTCTTGGGACAGGGGGCGTTCGGCTACACCTTC	CASSVLGQGAFGYTF	once	TRBV9	TRBJ1-2	TRBD1
TGTGCCAGCAGCTTGAGGGCTGGGGAGACCCAGTACTTC	CASSLRAGETQYF	.	TRBV7-3	TRBJ2-5	.
TGTGCCAGTAGTTCGGGATCAGGGACATATACGCAGTATTTT	CASSSGSGTYTQYF	once	TRBV19	TRBJ2-3	.
TGCGCCAGCAGACTAACGACAGGTGGGGAGACCCAGTACTTC	CASRLTTGGETQYF	.	TRBV5-1	TRBJ2-5	.